This TCR beta chain was profiled in a study of T cells expressing NK-cell markers. The length of the CDR3 is 13 residues. The germline V gene has CDR1 LNHDA and CDR2 SQIVND (reference sequence). TCRdb re-called the 5' RACE reads, yielding one record per CDR3 amino acid sequence without DNA. This sample's table has over 250,000 distinct CDR3 sequences. This chain links TRBV19 with TRBJ1-2; TCRdb's D call, TRBD1, is unchecked because there is no DNA. What was sequenced was blood T cells: a sorted CD56 or NKG2C T cell subset, CD4+ or CD8+ T cells, or bulk PBMC T cells (not recorded which). This receptor was identified in a woman aged 18-70 years in good health. The CDR3 protein is CASSTTGNYGYTF. The entire variable domain, with the rest obtained from reference TRBV19 and TRBJ1-2, is as follows: DGGITQSPKYLFRKEGQNVTLSCEQNLNHDAMYWYRQDPGQGLRLIYYSQIVNDFQKGDIAEGYSVSREKKESFPLTVTSAQKNPTAFYLCASSTTGNYGYTFGSGTRLTVV.